This TCR beta chain derives from a study of T cell responses to AZD1222 COVID-19 vaccine. Findings of the study overall: Two AZD1222 doses significantly raised spike-specific TCR breadth and depth over controls. Most donors were white British and more were female, and clonal diversity was possibly underestimated.

For this clone: No antigen is known for it.

V lost 2 bases to trimming and J lost 1 base, with 12 bases between them. The CDR3 runs 17 residues. Germline V gene sequence: CDR1 MDHEN, CDR2 SYDVKM. Only in-frame clones appear in the TCRdb table, and some are missing; sequencing was by immunoSEQ multiplex PCR. Of approximately 64,000 clones in the sample, about 83% were seen once. The specimen comprised peripheral blood, sampled on day 0 of AZD1222 vaccination. This clonotype was obtained from an adult in good health. This sequence joins TRBV28 and TRBJ1-6; D remains unclear. The CDR3 coding sequence is TGTGCCAGCAGTTTACCAGCCAGCGGGTCCTATAATTCACCCCTCCACTTT. It is translated as CASSLPASGSYNSPLHF.